This T cell receptor (beta chain) was retrieved from a study of cytomegalovirus exposure and HLA in healthy donors. As regards this clone: Because the CDR3's place on the DNA is in doubt, the DNA is left out and the CDR3 is given as listed by TCRdb.

PCR involved 60 Vbeta and 13 Jbeta primers. The table came from immunoSEQ multiplex PCR; TCRdb's copy has only in-frame clones and leaves some out. The sample has about 190,000 clones, approximately 79% seen once. Germline CDR1 is LNHDA and CDR2 is SQIVND (reference sequence). The CDR3 contains 16 residues when both ends are counted. The sample comprised PBMCs. The chain uses TRBV19 and TRBJ1-5; the D call of TRBD1 is as the table states it, not checked on the DNA. The TCR originated in a woman aged 18-30 years in good health and CMV-seronegative. Here the CDR3 reads CASSILANLGNQPQHF.